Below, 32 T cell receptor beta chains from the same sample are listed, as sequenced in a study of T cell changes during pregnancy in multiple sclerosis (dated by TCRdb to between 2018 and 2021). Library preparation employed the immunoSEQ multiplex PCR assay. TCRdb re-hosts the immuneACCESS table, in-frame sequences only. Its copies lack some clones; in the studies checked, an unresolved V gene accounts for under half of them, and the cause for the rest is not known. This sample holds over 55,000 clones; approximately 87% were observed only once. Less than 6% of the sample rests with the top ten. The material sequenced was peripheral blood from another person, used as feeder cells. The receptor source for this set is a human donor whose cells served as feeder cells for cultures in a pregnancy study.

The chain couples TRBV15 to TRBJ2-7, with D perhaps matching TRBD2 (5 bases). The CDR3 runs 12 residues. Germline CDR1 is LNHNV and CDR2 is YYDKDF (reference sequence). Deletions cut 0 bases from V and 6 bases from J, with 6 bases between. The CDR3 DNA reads TGTGCCACCAGCAGAGACGGGGTCGAGCAGTACTTC. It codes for CATSRDGVEQYF.

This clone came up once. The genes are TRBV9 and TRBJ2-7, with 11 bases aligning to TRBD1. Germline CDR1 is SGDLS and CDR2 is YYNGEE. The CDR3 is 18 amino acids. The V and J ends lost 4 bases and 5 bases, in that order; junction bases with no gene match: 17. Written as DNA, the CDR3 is TGTGCCAGCAGCCCACGGGGGGGTAAGGACAGGGGGCTGAACGAGCAGTACTTC. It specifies CASSPRGGKDRGLNEQYF. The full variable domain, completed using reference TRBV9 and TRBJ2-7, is DSGVTQTPKHLITATGQRVTLRCSPRSGDLSVYWYQQSLDQGLQFLIQYYNGEERAKGNILERFSAQQFPDLHSELNLSSLELGDSALYFCASSPRGGKDRGLNEQYFGPGTRLTVT.

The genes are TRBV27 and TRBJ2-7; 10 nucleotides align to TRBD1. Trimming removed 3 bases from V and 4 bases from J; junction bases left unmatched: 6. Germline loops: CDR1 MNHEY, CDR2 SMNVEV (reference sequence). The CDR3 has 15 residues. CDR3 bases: TGTGCCAGCAGTTTCTTGACAGGGGGCGGGTACGAGCAGTACTTC. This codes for CASSFLTGGGYEQYF.

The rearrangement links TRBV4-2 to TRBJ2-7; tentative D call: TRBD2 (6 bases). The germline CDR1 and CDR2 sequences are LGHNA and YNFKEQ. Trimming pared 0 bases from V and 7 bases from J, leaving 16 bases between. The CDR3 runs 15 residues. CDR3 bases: TGTGCCAGCAGCCAAGATGGGGCGGGATCCTGGGAGCAGTACTTC. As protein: CASSQDGAGSWEQYF.

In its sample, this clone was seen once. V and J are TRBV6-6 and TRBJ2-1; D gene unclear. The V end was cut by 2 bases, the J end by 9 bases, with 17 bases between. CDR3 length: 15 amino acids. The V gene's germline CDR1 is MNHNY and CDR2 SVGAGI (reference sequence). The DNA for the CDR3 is TGTGCCAGCAGTTACAACGACCCCTCCGGCAGTGAGCAGTTCTTC. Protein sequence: CASSYNDPSGSEQFF.

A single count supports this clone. CDR3 amino acids: CASSLGREDYYNEQFF. CDR3 DNA sequence: TGTGCCAGCAGCTTAGGGCGGGAGGACTACTACAATGAGCAGTTCTTC. J is TRBJ2-1 and V is TRBV11-3, with 8 bases lining up with TRBD2. This CDR3 has 16 residues. The germline CDR1 and CDR2 sequences are SGHNT and YENEEA. V shed 1 base, J shed 3 bases, and the junction held 5 bases outside the gene matches.

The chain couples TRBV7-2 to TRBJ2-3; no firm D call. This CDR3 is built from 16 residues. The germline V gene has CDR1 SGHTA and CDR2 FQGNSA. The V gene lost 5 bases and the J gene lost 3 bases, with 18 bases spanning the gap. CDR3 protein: CASSPRCEYSTDTQYF. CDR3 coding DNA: TGTGCCAGCAGCCCACGTTGCGAATATTCGACAGATACGCAGTATTTT.

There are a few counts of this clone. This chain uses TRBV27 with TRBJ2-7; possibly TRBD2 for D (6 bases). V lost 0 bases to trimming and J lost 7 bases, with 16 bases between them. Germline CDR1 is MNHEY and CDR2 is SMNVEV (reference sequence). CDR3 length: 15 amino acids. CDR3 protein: CASSLSPRVAGEQYF. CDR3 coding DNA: TGTGCCAGCAGTTTATCCCCGCGGGTGGCGGGGGAGCAGTACTTC.

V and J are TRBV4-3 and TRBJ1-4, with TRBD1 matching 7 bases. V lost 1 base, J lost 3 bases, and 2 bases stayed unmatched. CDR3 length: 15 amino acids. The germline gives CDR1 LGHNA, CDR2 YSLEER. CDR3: CASSQAGQPNEKLFF. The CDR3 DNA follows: TGCGCCAGCAGCCAAGCGGGACAGCCTAATGAAAAACTGTTTTTT.

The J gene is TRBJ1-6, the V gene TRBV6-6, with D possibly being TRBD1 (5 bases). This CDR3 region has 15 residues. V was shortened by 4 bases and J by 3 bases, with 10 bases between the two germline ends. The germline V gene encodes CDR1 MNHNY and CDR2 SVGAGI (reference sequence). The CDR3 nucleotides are TGTGCCAGCAGTTCAGGGAGGCTCTATAATTCACCCCTCCACTTT. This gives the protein CASSSGRLYNSPLHF.

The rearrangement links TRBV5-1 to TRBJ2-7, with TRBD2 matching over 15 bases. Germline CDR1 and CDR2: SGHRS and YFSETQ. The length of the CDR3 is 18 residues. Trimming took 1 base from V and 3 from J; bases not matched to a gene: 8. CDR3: CASSLFPGLAGGVYEQYF. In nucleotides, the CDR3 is TGCGCCAGCAGCTTGTTCCCGGGACTAGCGGGGGGCGTCTACGAGCAGTACTTC.

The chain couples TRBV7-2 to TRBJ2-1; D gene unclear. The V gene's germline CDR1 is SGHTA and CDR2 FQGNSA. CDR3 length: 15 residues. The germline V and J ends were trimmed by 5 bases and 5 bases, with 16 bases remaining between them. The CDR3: CASSPVVTPHNEQFF. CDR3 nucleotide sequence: TGTGCCAGCAGCCCAGTAGTCACACCTCACAATGAGCAGTTCTTC.

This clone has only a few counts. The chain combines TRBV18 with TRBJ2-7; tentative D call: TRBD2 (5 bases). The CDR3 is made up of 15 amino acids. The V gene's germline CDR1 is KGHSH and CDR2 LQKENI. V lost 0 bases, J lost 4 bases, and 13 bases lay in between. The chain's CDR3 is CASSPPMASRYEQYF. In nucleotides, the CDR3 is TGTGCCAGCTCACCACCGATGGCTAGCAGGTACGAGCAGTACTTC.

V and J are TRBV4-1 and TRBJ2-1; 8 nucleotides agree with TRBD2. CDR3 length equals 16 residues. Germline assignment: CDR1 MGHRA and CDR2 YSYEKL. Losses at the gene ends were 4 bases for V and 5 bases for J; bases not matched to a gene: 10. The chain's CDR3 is CASSPQLSGGHNEQFF. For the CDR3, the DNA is TGCGCCAGCAGCCCCCAACTATCGGGGGGGCACAATGAGCAGTTCTTC.

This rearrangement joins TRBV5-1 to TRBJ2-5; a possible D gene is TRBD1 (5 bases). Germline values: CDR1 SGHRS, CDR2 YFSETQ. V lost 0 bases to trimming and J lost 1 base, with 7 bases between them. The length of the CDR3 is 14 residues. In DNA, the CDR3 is TGCGCCAGCAGCTTGGGACAGACCCAAGAGACCCAGTACTTC. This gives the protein CASSLGQTQETQYF.

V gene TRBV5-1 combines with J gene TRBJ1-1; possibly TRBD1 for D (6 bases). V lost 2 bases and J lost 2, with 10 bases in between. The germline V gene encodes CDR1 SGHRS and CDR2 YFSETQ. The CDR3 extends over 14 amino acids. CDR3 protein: CASSLVGANTEAFF. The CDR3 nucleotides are TGCGCCAGCAGCTTAGTGGGGGCTAACACTGAAGCTTTCTTT. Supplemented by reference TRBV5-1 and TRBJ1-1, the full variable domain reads KAGVTQTPRYLIKTRGQQVTLSCSPISGHRSVSWYQQTPGQGLQFLFEYFSETQRNKGNFPGRFSGRQFSNSRSEMNVSTLELGDSALYLCASSLVGANTEAFFGQGTRLTVV.

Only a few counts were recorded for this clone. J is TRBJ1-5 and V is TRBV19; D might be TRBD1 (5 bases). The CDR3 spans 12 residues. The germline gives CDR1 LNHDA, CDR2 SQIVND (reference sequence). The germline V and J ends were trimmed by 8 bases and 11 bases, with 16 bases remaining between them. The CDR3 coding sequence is TGTGCCAGTTCGATCCGGGGCCCGACCCAGCATTTT. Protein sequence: CASSIRGPTQHF.

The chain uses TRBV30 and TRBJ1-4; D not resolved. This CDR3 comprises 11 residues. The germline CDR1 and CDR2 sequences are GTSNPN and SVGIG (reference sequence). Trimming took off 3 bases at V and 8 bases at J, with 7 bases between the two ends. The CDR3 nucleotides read TGTGCCTGGAGAAAGGGCGAAAAACTGTTTTTT. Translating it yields CAWRKGEKLFF.

The CDR3 DNA sequence: TGTGCCAGCAGTGCTGGACGGGCTTTCTTT. This encodes CASSAGRAFF. The V and J genes are TRBV2 and TRBJ1-1; D is undetermined. The CDR3 is made up of 10 amino acids. The germline V gene encodes CDR1 SNHLY and CDR2 FYNNEI. V was clipped by 4 bases and J by 11 bases, with 8 bases between them.

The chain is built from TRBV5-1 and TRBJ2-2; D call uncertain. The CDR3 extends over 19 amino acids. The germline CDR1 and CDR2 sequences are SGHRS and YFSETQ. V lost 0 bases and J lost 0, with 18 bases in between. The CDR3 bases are TGCGCCAGCAGCTTGGCCGCCTACTTGGTCCAGCCGAACACCGGGGAGCTGTTTTTT. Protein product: CASSLAAYLVQPNTGELFF.

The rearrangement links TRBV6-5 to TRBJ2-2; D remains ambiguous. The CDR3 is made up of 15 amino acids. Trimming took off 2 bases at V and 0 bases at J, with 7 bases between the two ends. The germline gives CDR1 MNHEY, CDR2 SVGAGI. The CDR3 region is CASSYQAANTGELFF. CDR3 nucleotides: TGTGCCAGCAGTTACCAGGCCGCGAACACCGGGGAGCTGTTTTTT.

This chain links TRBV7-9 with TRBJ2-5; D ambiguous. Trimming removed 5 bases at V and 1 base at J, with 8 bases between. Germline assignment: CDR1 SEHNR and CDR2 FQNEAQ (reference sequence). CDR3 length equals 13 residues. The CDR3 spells CASSPDGQETQYF. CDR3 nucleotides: TGTGCCAGCAGCCCAGACGGCCAAGAGACCCAGTACTTC.

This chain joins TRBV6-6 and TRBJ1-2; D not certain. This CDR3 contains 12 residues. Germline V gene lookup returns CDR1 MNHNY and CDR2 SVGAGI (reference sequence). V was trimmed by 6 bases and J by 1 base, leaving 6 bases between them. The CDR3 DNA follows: TGTGCCAGCAGGGGTCGTAACTATGGCTACACCTTC. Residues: CASRGRNYGYTF.

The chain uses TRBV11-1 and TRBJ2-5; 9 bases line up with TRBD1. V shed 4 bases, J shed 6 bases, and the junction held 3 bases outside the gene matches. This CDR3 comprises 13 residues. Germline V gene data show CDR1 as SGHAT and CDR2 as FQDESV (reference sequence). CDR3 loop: CASSWDRDKTQYF. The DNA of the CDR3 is TGTGCCAGCAGCTGGGACAGGGACAAGACCCAGTACTTC. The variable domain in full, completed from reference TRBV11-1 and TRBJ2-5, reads EAEVAQSPRYKITEKSQAVAFWCDPISGHATLYWYRQILGQGPELLVQFQDESVVDDSQLPKDRFSAERLKGVDSTLKIQPAELGDSAMYLCASSWDRDKTQYFGPGTRLLVL.

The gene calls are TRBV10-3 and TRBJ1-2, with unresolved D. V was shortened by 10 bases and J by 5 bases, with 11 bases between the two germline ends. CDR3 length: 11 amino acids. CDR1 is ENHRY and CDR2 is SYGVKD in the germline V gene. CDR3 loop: CATHDGYGYTF. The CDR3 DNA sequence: TGTGCCACCCATGACGGGTATGGCTACACCTTC.

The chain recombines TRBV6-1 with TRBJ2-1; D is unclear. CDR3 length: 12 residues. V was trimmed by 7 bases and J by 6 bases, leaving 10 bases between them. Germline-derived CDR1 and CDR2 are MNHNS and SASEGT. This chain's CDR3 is CASTGWGNEQFF. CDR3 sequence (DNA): TGTGCCAGCACCGGTTGGGGCAATGAGCAGTTCTTC.

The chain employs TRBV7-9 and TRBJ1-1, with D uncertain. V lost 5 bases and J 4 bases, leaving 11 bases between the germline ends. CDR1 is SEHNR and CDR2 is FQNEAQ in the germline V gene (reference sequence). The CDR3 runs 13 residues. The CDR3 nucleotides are TGTGCCAGCAGCGTCGCAATAGGCACTGAAGCTTTCTTT. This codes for CASSVAIGTEAFF.

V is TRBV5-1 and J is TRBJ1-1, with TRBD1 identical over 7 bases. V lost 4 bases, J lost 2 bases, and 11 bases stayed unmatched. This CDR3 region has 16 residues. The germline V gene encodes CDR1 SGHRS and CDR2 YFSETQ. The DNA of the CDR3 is TGCGCCAGCAGCCTGGAGGACAGGCGATCCAACACTGAAGCTTTCTTT. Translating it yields CASSLEDRRSNTEAFF.

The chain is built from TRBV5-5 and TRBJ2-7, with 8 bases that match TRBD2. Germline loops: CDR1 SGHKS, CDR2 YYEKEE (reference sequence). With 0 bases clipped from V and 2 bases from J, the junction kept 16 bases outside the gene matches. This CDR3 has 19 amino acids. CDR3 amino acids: CASSLAGGTRGTLAYEQYF. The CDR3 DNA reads TGTGCCAGCAGCTTGGCCGGTGGGACTAGGGGGACTTTGGCCTACGAGCAGTACTTC.

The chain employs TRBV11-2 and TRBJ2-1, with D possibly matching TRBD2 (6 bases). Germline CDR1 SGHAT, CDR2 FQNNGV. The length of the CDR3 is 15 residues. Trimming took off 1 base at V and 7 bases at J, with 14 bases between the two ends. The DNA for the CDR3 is TGTGCCAGCAGCTTAGGGTTCGGGGGAACTAATGAGCAGTTCTTC. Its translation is CASSLGFGGTNEQFF.

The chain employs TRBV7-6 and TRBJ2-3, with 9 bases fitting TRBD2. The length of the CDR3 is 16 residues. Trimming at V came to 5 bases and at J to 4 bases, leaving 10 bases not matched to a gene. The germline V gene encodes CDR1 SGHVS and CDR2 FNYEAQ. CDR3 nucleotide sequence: TGTGCCAGCAGCGGCCCGGGTAGCGGGGGTTCAGATACGCAGTATTTT. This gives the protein CASSGPGSGGSDTQYF.

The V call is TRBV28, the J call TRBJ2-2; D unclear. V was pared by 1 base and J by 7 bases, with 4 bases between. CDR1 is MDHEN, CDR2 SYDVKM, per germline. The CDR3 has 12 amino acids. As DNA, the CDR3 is TGTGCCAGCAGTTTATTCATCGGGGAGCTGTTTTTT. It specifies CASSLFIGELFF.